These 30 T cell receptor beta chains came from one sample sequenced in a study of long-term antiretroviral therapy in people with HIV. Run at survey level, the immunoSEQ assay was version v3.0. TCRdb's table, derived via immunoSEQ multiplex PCR, lists solely in-frame clones and lacks some. The repertoire consists of more than 20,000 clones, with over 65% occurring once and the leading ten covering approximately 6%. The sample here was unsorted PBMCs, taken 4.4 years after starting antiretroviral therapy. These TCRs come from a man under 40 with HIV.

The V call is TRBV27, the J call TRBJ1-5; D unresolved. The germline CDR1 and CDR2 sequences are MNHEY and SMNVEV (reference sequence). V lost 2 bases, J lost 1 base, and 6 bases lay in between. This CDR3 is 14 amino acids long. The DNA for the CDR3 is TGTGCCAGCAGTTTAGGGATGAGCAATCAGCCCCAGCATTTT. Its translation: CASSLGMSNQPQHF.

This chain uses TRBV4-3 with TRBJ1-1; D uncertain. V lost 6 bases and J lost 2, with 10 bases in between. The length of the CDR3 is 13 residues. In germline, CDR1 is LGHNA, CDR2 YSLEER. The CDR3 bases are TGCGCCAGCAGTGTTTACAGTAACACTGAAGCTTTCTTT. Translation: CASSVYSNTEAFF.

This clone was seen a few times. This chain joins TRBV13 and TRBJ1-6, with D maybe TRBD1 (5 bases). V was cut by 6 bases and J by 7 bases, with 13 bases left in between. From germline, CDR1 is PRHDT and CDR2 FYEKMQ (reference sequence). The CDR3 covers 14 residues. This CDR3 is CASSHRSTNSPLHF. The CDR3 DNA sequence: TGTGCCAGCAGTCACAGGAGCACCAATTCACCCCTCCACTTT.

This clone occurred once. The V call is TRBV19, the J call TRBJ2-1; 9 nucleotides match TRBD1. The J segment lost 3 bases and the V segment lost 8 bases, leaving 11 bases of the junction unmatched. Germline loops: CDR1 LNHDA, CDR2 SQIVND (reference sequence). There are 16 residues in the CDR3. In DNA, the CDR3 is TGTGCCAGTGCGGGACAGGGCTTCTCGGGCTACAATGAGCAGTTCTTC. Translation: CASAGQGFSGYNEQFF.

This chain uses TRBV5-1 with TRBJ2-7; maybe TRBD2 (7 bases). CDR1 SGHRS and CDR2 YFSETQ come from the germline V gene. The CDR3 covers 14 residues. V was pared by 4 bases and J by 7 bases, with 18 bases between. The CDR3: CASSMRGGQEEQYF. The CDR3 region has the DNA TGCGCCAGCAGCATGAGGGGGGGGCAAGAAGAGCAGTACTTC.

The rearrangement uses TRBV19 and TRBJ1-4; D not resolved. Germline lookup yields CDR1 LNHDA and CDR2 SQIVND (reference sequence). CDR3 size: 15 residues. The V gene lost 1 base and the J gene lost 8 bases, with 14 bases spanning the gap. DNA for the CDR3: TGTGCCAGTAGTATAGCTGGGCCAGGACGCGAAAAACTGTTTTTT. Translated, it gives CASSIAGPGREKLFF. Variable domain in full (rest from reference TRBV19 and TRBJ1-4): DGGITQSPKYLFRKEGQNVTLSCEQNLNHDAMYWYRQDPGQGLRLIYYSQIVNDFQKGDIAEGYSVSREKKESFPLTVTSAQKNPTAFYLCASSIAGPGREKLFFGSGTQLSVL.

The chain uses TRBV5-6 and TRBJ2-7; D assignment may be TRBD1 or TRBD2 (5 bases each). This CDR3 has 16 residues. V was clipped by 6 bases and J by 5 bases, with 24 bases between them. CDR1 and CDR2 (germline): SGHDT, YYEEEE. The CDR3 bases are TGTGCCAGCAATTTGCGCCGGGACCCGTTTTCCGACGAGCAGTACTTC. Translating it yields CASNLRRDPFSDEQYF.

This clone was counted a single time. The chain uses TRBV5-1 and TRBJ2-5, with TRBD1 matching 11 bases. The CDR3 extends over 15 amino acids. Germline V gene sequence: CDR1 SGHRS, CDR2 YFSETQ. J gave up 4 bases and V 7 bases, and 9 bases lay outside the gene matches. CDR3 sequence: CASRGQGATGETQYF. CDR3 coding DNA: TGCGCCAGCCGAGGACAGGGGGCAACGGGAGAGACCCAGTACTTC.

The count of this clone is one. This rearrangement joins TRBV7-2 to TRBJ1-6; no definite D call. CDR1 and CDR2 (germline): SGHTA, FQGNSA. This CDR3 is built from 16 residues. Trimming took off 10 bases at V and 0 bases at J, with 16 bases between the two ends. DNA of the CDR3: TGTGCCATACTCCCCGGACGGAGCTCCTATAATTCACCCCTCCACTTT. It codes for CAILPGRSSYNSPLHF.

This clone was recorded a few times. The chain uses TRBV27 and TRBJ2-2, with TRBD2 matching 13 bases. The CDR3 is made up of 17 amino acids. Germline lookup yields CDR1 MNHEY and CDR2 SMNVEV (reference sequence). The J segment lost 4 bases and the V segment lost 6 bases, leaving 8 bases of the junction unmatched. DNA of the CDR3: TGTGCCAGCAGCGCGACTAGCGGGAGGCCCTTCACCGGGGAGCTGTTTTTT. Translating gives CASSATSGRPFTGELFF.

J is TRBJ2-7 and V is TRBV6-1; D perhaps matches TRBD1 (6 bases). The CDR3 has 15 residues. Germline CDR1 MNHNS, CDR2 SASEGT. V was shortened by 0 bases and J by 2 bases, with 11 bases between the two germline ends. CDR3 sequence reads: CASSEAPGQPYEQYF. The CDR3 DNA reads TGTGCCAGCAGTGAAGCCCCCGGACAGCCCTACGAGCAGTACTTC.

This clone was counted once. V gene TRBV11-2 combines with J gene TRBJ2-1; either TRBD1 or TRBD2 may fit D (5 bases each). This CDR3 has 17 amino acids. CDR1 is SGHAT and CDR2 is FQNNGV in the germline V gene. V was trimmed by 6 bases and J by 0 bases, leaving 18 bases between them. CDR3 in DNA: TGTGCCAGCAGTTCCCTGGGGCGGGCGAGCTCCTACAATGAGCAGTTCTTC. Translated, it gives CASSSLGRASSYNEQFF.

The J gene is TRBJ1-2, the V gene TRBV18, with D possibly TRBD1 on 5 matching bases. The germline gives CDR1 KGHSH, CDR2 LQKENI. This CDR3 has 14 amino acids. The V end was cut by 2 bases, the J end by 3 bases, with 10 bases between. This chain's CDR3 is CASSPKGQDYGYTF. The DNA for the CDR3 is TGTGCCAGCTCACCAAAGGGGCAGGACTATGGCTACACCTTC. Drawing the rest from reference TRBV18 and TRBJ1-2, the complete variable domain is NAGVMQNPRHLVRRRGQEARLRCSPMKGHSHVYWYRQLPEEGLKFMVYLQKENIIDESGMPKERFSAEFPKEGPSILRIQQVVRGDSAAYFCASSPKGQDYGYTFGSGTRLTVV.

The chain is built from TRBV19 and TRBJ2-3; 10 bases line up with TRBD2. Germline assignment: CDR1 LNHDA and CDR2 SQIVND (reference sequence). Trimming took 1 base from V and 0 from J; bases not matched to a gene: 7. The CDR3 is made up of 18 amino acids. The CDR3 region has the DNA TGTGCCAGTAGTATAGCGGTAGCGGGAGGCCCTAGCACAGATACGCAGTATTTT. Amino acid sequence: CASSIAVAGGPSTDTQYF.

The chain combines TRBV7-8 with TRBJ1-3; TRBD1 matches at 7 bases. This CDR3 comprises 15 residues. After removal of 5 bases from V and 1 base from J, the junction contained 5 bases not matched to a gene. Germline V CDR1 and CDR2: SGHVS, FQNEAQ. The CDR3 region is CASSRDRVSGNTIYF. The DNA for the CDR3 is TGTGCCAGCAGCAGAGACAGGGTGTCTGGAAACACCATATATTTT.

V is TRBV9 and J is TRBJ2-1, with TRBD2 matching over 8 bases. Germline trimming cut 2 bases from V and 4 bases from J; bases unmatched to any gene: 2. The CDR3 has 14 amino acids. Germline loops: CDR1 SGDLS, CDR2 YYNGEE. CDR3 sequence reads: CASSVSGKYNEQFF. Here the CDR3 DNA reads TGTGCCAGCAGCGTTAGCGGGAAATACAATGAGCAGTTCTTC.

V and J are TRBV7-2 and TRBJ1-1, with D unclear. Germline CDR1 is SGHTA and CDR2 is FQGNSA. V was cut by 3 bases and J by 5 bases, with 16 bases left in between. The CDR3 extends over 15 amino acids. The CDR3: CASSLTGISGTEAFF. CDR3 DNA: TGTGCCAGCAGCTTGACGGGTATATCGGGTACTGAAGCTTTCTTT.

The chain uses TRBV7-6 and TRBJ1-5; possibly TRBD1 for D (5 bases). The germline V gene encodes CDR1 SGHVS and CDR2 FNYEAQ. This CDR3 region has 15 residues. V dropped 5 bases and J dropped 5 bases, with 16 bases sitting between them. CDR3 protein: CASSPGPSEHQPQHF. The CDR3, as DNA: TGTGCCAGCAGCCCGGGACCCTCGGAACATCAGCCCCAGCATTTT.

The V call is TRBV6-6, the J call TRBJ2-7; the D gene is possibly TRBD1 (6 bases). Trimming stripped 5 bases from V and 5 bases from J, with 16 bases between. Germline V gene lookup returns CDR1 MNHNY and CDR2 SVGAGI (reference sequence). CDR3 length: 14 amino acids. The CDR3 DNA reads as TGTGCCAGCAGTCCAGGGGTGCTTTTCGACGAGCAGTACTTC. Translating it yields CASSPGVLFDEQYF.

The chain combines TRBV6-6 with TRBJ2-7, with 8 bases matching TRBD2. With V trimmed by 5 bases and J by 4 bases, 10 bases remained unmatched. The CDR3 spans 15 residues. Germline CDR1 MNHNY, CDR2 SVGAGI (reference sequence). The CDR3 loop reads CASSPRGSGAYEQYF. As DNA, the CDR3 is TGTGCCAGCAGTCCTCGGGGTAGCGGGGCTTACGAGCAGTACTTC.

This chain uses TRBV10-2 with TRBJ2-1; D not certain. Deletions cut 3 bases from V and 6 bases from J, with 9 bases between. Germline CDR1 is WSHSY and CDR2 is SAAADI. CDR3 length: 13 amino acids. The CDR3 bases are TGCGCCAGCAGTGATGAAGTGTTCAATGAGCAGTTCTTC. Translation: CASSDEVFNEQFF.

Worth noting for this clone: At one end, the junction sequence differs from germline, possibly due to a read error. This chain joins TRBV5-4 and TRBJ2-3; D may be TRBD2 (6 bases). Germline V lookup: CDR1 SGHNT, CDR2 YYREEE (reference sequence). This CDR3 contains 13 residues. In DNA form, the CDR3 reads TGTGCCAGCAGCTTGCGCAGGGAGGATAGGCAGTATTTT. Its protein product is CASSLRREDRQYF.

V is TRBV5-8 and J is TRBJ2-1; maybe TRBD1 (6 bases). CDR3 length: 15 amino acids. The V gene lost 5 bases and the J gene lost 0 bases, with 12 bases spanning the gap. Looked up from germline, CDR1 is SGHTS and CDR2 is YDEGEE. The chain's CDR3 is CASSHRVSSYNEQFF. CDR3 DNA sequence: TGTGCCAGCAGTCACAGGGTGAGCTCCTACAATGAGCAGTTCTTC.

Written as DNA, the CDR3 is TGTGCCAGCAGCTATCAGCCAGATACGCAGTATTTT. Encoded protein: CASSYQPDTQYF. The rearrangement uses TRBV9 and TRBJ2-3, with D uncertain. The CDR3 sequence is 12 residues long. The V gene lost 4 bases and the J gene lost 4 bases, with 7 bases spanning the gap. Germline V gene data show CDR1 as SGDLS and CDR2 as YYNGEE.

J is TRBJ2-7 and V is TRBV5-6; no firm D call. Trimming took off 4 bases at V and 4 bases at J, with 9 bases between the two ends. This CDR3 has 12 amino acids. Looked up from germline, CDR1 is SGHDT and CDR2 is YYEEEE. CDR3 region: CASSPLGYEQYF. Here the CDR3 DNA reads TGTGCCAGCAGCCCCCTTGGGTACGAGCAGTACTTC.

This chain uses TRBV10-2 with TRBJ2-1; D is undetermined. The CDR3 has 13 residues. V was trimmed by 8 bases and J by 5 bases, leaving 13 bases between them. The germline V gene has CDR1 WSHSY and CDR2 SAAADI. CDR3 nucleotides: TGCGCCAGCGGTCCCCGGGTTGACAATGAGCAGTTCTTC. It specifies CASGPRVDNEQFF.

About this clone itself: At one of its ends the junction is not consistent with the germline gene, which may arise from a read error. The rearrangement joins TRBV7-7 to TRBJ2-1; D may be TRBD1 (6 bases). CDR3 length: 14 residues. Germline CDR1 and CDR2: SSHAT and FNYEAQ (reference sequence). The CDR3 loop reads CASSLLGAYNEQFF. The CDR3 nucleotides are TGTGCTAGCAGCTTATTGGGGGCATACAATGAGCAGTTCTTC.

The chain has TRBV9 and TRBJ1-2; D is unclear. Germline-derived CDR1 and CDR2 are SGDLS and YYNGEE. The V end was cut by 0 bases, the J end by 7 bases, with 13 bases between. The CDR3 is 14 amino acids. CDR3 in amino acids: CASSVGADSSGYTF. Here the CDR3 DNA reads TGTGCCAGCAGCGTAGGGGCGGACTCCTCTGGCTACACCTTC.

The CDR3 DNA sequence: TGTGCCAGCAGCTTGGTTAACGGGGAGCTGTTTTTT. Translating it yields CASSLVNGELFF. The chain has TRBV5-6 and TRBJ2-2; D ambiguous. Germline V CDR1 and CDR2: SGHDT, YYEEEE. V shed 0 bases and J shed 7 bases, with 4 bases lying between them. This CDR3 has 12 amino acids.

The chain couples TRBV27 to TRBJ1-2, with 9 bases matching TRBD1. The CDR3 length is 17 residues. J was trimmed by 0 bases and V by 4 bases; bases with no gene match: 9. The germline CDR1 and CDR2 sequences are MNHEY and SMNVEV (reference sequence). This chain's CDR3 is CASSSRDREISNYGYTF. As DNA, the CDR3 is TGTGCCAGCAGTTCCCGGGACAGGGAAATCTCTAACTATGGCTACACCTTC.